This paragraph reports one T cell receptor beta chain. The sample holds a few counts of this clonotype. There is no known antigen for this receptor. Base qualities are missing; no much larger clone stands one base away. The treatment or condition label for this specimen denotes: live attenuated yellow fever vaccine strain. At each blood-draw timepoint, two biological replicates of bulk PBMCs were obtained. PBMCs were isolated from peripheral blood using a standard Ficoll-Paque protocol. TriZol was used to extract RNA from bulk PBMCs, from CD4 and CD8 fractions, and from dextramer-positive and dextramer-negative fractions. Sequenced using an Illumina NovaSeq 6000. TCR cDNA was synthesized by 5'RACE template switching, through which a universal primer site and unique molecular identifiers were introduced. cDNA synthesis was primed from both the TCR alpha and TCR beta constant segments. Library amplification used two PCR steps, and the second PCR step added sample barcodes and sequencing adapters. Sequencing of the libraries was done on either Illumina HiSeq 2500 (2x100 bp) or NovaSeq (2x150 bp). As for how the authors treated the data: MIGEC handled demultiplexing of reads and collapsing into UMI consensus sequences, while MiXCR performed V(D)J alignment. Using edgeR on replicate PBMC samples, clonotypes were called vaccine-responding if FDR was below 0.01 and the log2 fold change was above 5 up to day 15. Each bulk clonotype received a CD4 or CD8 identity based on whether the sequenced CD4 or CD8 repertoire contained that clonotype at higher abundance. The public sequencing data were trimmed at Q25 with fastp and processed into clonotypes with MiXCR by TCRdb, which kept only in-frame beta chains. Here each entry gathers all rows of one CDR3 protein and keeps the most common genes and DNA. The V and J calls here are based on TCRdb, not the publication. For this sample there are about 320,000 distinct CDR3 sequences; 3.5% to 4.5% appear just once. Approximately 19% of the sample goes to the ten largest clones.

The data stem from a study of T cells after yellow fever vaccination (dated by TCRdb to between 2017 and 2020). Context from the whole study: Libraries from fractions with low cell numbers were prepared with the SMART-Seq v4 Ultra Low Input RNA kit. To follow T-cell clones before and after primary and booster YFV17D yellow fever vaccination, bulk TCR alpha and beta repertoires were sequenced over time. Two healthy male donors, one aged 18 to 30 and one aged 30 to 40 years, were included in the cohort. Blood samples were taken at several timepoints before and after primary and secondary immunization, and bulk PBMC replicates and cell subsets were isolated.

The CDR3 goes from the cysteine to the phenylalanine over 14 residues. CDR3 DNA only is kept here, 42 bases in frame from base 1. V was cut back by 7 bases and J by 1 base, leaving a gap of 16 bases between them. Per the germline V gene, SQVTM is the CDR1 and ANQGSEA is the CDR2. The investigation overall reported the following: Computational filtering was required because FACS-sorted repertoires could contain abundant contaminating clonotypes from the bulk population. Only two donors were included in the study, so the extent to which the findings can be generalized is limited. A small share of clonotypes was detected in both CD4 and CD8 compartments, with the overlap likely arising from convergent recombination. Compared with the primary T-cell response, the secondary T-cell response was weaker but faster, peaking on day 5 rather than day 15. Most clones expanded after primary vaccination were re-detected after the booster (about 96% of CD4 and about nine tenths of CD8), suggesting broad memory maintenance.

The TCR originated in a man aged 18 to 29 who received the YFV17D yellow fever vaccine. The specimen comprised PBMCs, sampled 15 days after the yellow fever booster vaccination. The rearrangement combines TRBV29-1 with TRBJ2-5, with TRBD2 tentatively as D gene (7 bases match). The CDR3 region: CSAKPRGAQETQYF. The bases are TGCAGCGCTAAGCCCCGGGGGGCCCAAGAGACCCAGTACTTC.